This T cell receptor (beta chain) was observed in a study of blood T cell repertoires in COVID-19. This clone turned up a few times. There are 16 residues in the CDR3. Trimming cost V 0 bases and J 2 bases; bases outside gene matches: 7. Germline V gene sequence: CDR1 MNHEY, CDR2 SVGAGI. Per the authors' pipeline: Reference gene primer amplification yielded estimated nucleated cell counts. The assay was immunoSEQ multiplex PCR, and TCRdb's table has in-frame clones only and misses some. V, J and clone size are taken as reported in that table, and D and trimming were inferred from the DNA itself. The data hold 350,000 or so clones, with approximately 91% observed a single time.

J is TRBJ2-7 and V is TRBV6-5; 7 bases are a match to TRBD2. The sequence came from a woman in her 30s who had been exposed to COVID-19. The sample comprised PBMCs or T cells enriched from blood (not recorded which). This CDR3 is CASSYSGAGAPYEQYF. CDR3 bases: TGTGCCAGCAGTTACTCTGGCGCGGGAGCCCCCTACGAGCAGTACTTC.